These T cell receptor beta chains were read from a single sample in a study of blood T cell repertoires in COVID-19. Sequenced by immunoSEQ multiplex PCR; TCRdb stores in-frame clones only, minus some. The table includes more than 200,000 clones, 85% to 90% detected once. The source material was peripheral blood. These TCRs come from a woman in her forties or fifties with COVID-19, enrolled during active disease. Both conserved end residues are part of each CDR3. D genes are given only for firm matches. Clone size is shown for a subset of rows, as once, few, many or a class of expanded clone.

v_call: TRBV30; d_call: -; j_call: TRBJ2-3; clone_size: -; cdr3_nt: TGTGCCGGCTCCATGGGCAACACAGATACGCAGTATTTT; cdr3_aa: CAGSMGNTDTQYF
v_call: TRBV5-1; d_call: -; j_call: TRBJ1-6; clone_size: few; cdr3_nt: TGCGCCAGCAGTCGAGCGGGGGAAGGGTTTAATTCACCCCTCCACTTT; cdr3_aa: CASSRAGEGFNSPLHF
v_call: TRBV7-3; d_call: -; j_call: TRBJ1-1; clone_size: -; cdr3_nt: TGTGCCAGCAGCTTACTCCCAGGGCGGGGGGACACTGAAGCTTTCTTT; cdr3_aa: CASSLLPGRGDTEAFF
v_call: TRBV9; d_call: -; j_call: TRBJ1-1; clone_size: -; cdr3_nt: TGTGCCAGCAGCGCAGGGCCACCCAGTCTTGAAGCTTTCTTT; cdr3_aa: CASSAGPPSLEAFF
v_call: TRBV4-2; d_call: -; j_call: TRBJ2-2; clone_size: once; cdr3_nt: TGTGCCAGCAGCCCCTCTCTCCCGAACACCGGGGAGCTGTTTTTT; cdr3_aa: CASSPSLPNTGELFF
v_call: TRBV29-1; d_call: TRBD1; j_call: TRBJ2-7; clone_size: -; cdr3_nt: TGCAGCGTTTCGACCGGGACAGGGCACAACGAGCAGTACTTC; cdr3_aa: CSVSTGTGHNEQYF
v_call: TRBV2; d_call: -; j_call: TRBJ1-6; clone_size: once; cdr3_nt: TGTGCCAGCAGTGAAGGCGGGAATTCACCCCTCCACTTT; cdr3_aa: CASSEGGNSPLHF
v_call: TRBV24-1; d_call: -; j_call: TRBJ1-1; clone_size: few; cdr3_nt: TGTGCCACCAGTGATTCCGGAGCCACTGAAGCTTTCTTT; cdr3_aa: CATSDSGATEAFF
v_call: TRBV28; d_call: -; j_call: TRBJ1-2; clone_size: -; cdr3_nt: TGTGCCAGCAGTTTAAGGGGGATGGGAGGCTACACCTTC; cdr3_aa: CASSLRGMGGYTF
v_call: TRBV28; d_call: TRBD1; j_call: TRBJ1-3; clone_size: -; cdr3_nt: TGTGCCACCCAACAGGGGGCCTCGAGAAACACCATATATTTT; cdr3_aa: CATQQGASRNTIYF
v_call: TRBV24-1; d_call: -; j_call: TRBJ2-2; clone_size: once; cdr3_nt: TGTGCCACCAGTGCCCTACTTACCGGGGAGCTGTTTTTT; cdr3_aa: CATSALLTGELFF
v_call: TRBV4-1; d_call: -; j_call: TRBJ2-2; clone_size: -; cdr3_nt: TGCGCCAGCAGCCAAGAGCCCAGGGGGGTGAACACCGGGGAGCTGTTTTTT; cdr3_aa: CASSQEPRGVNTGELFF
v_call: TRBV11-3; d_call: -; j_call: TRBJ2-1; clone_size: -; cdr3_nt: TGTGCCAGCAGCTTAGATGGGGCCGGCAAGCAGTTCTTC; cdr3_aa: CASSLDGAGKQFF
v_call: TRBV14; d_call: -; j_call: TRBJ1-6; clone_size: -; cdr3_nt: TGTGCCAGCAGCGCGGATCGTAATTCACCCCTCCACTTT; cdr3_aa: CASSADRNSPLHF
v_call: TRBV11-2; d_call: -; j_call: TRBJ1-1; clone_size: -; cdr3_nt: TGTGCCAGCAGCTTAGTGGCCCGAAGCGACACTGAAGCTTTCTTT; cdr3_aa: CASSLVARSDTEAFF
v_call: TRBV6-2/TRBV6-3; d_call: TRBD2; j_call: TRBJ2-7; clone_size: -; cdr3_nt: TGTGCCAGCAGTTACTCGAAGCAAGCGGGATCCTACGAGCAGTACTTC; cdr3_aa: CASSYSKQAGSYEQYF
v_call: TRBV6-5; d_call: -; j_call: TRBJ1-3; clone_size: -; cdr3_nt: TGTGCCAGCAGTTATCCGACAGGAACCTCTGGAAACACCATATATTTT; cdr3_aa: CASSYPTGTSGNTIYF
v_call: TRBV9; d_call: TRBD1; j_call: TRBJ1-2; clone_size: -; cdr3_nt: TGTGCCAGCAGCCTGGGACAGCCCAACTATGGCTACACCTTC; cdr3_aa: CASSLGQPNYGYTF
v_call: TRBV7-8; d_call: TRBD2; j_call: TRBJ2-1; clone_size: -; cdr3_nt: TGTGCCAGCAGCTCGTCTAGCGGGGATTACAATGAGCAGTTCTTC; cdr3_aa: CASSSSSGDYNEQFF
v_call: TRBV7-7; d_call: -; j_call: TRBJ2-1; clone_size: -; cdr3_nt: TGTGCCAGCAGCTTAGTGTTCGGTAATGAGCAGTTCTTC; cdr3_aa: CASSLVFGNEQFF
v_call: TRBV7-2; d_call: -; j_call: TRBJ1-6; clone_size: -; cdr3_nt: TGTGCCAGCAGCTTATATGGCAGTTCACCCCTCCACTTT; cdr3_aa: CASSLYGSSPLHF
v_call: TRBV28; d_call: -; j_call: TRBJ1-2; clone_size: -; cdr3_nt: TGTGCCAGCAGTTTAAGACAGTACTATGGCTACACCTTC; cdr3_aa: CASSLRQYYGYTF
v_call: TRBV11-2; d_call: -; j_call: TRBJ2-1; clone_size: -; cdr3_nt: TGTGCCAGCAGCTTACAGGACTCCTACAATGAGCAGTTCTTC; cdr3_aa: CASSLQDSYNEQFF
v_call: TRBV6-5; d_call: -; j_call: TRBJ2-3; clone_size: -; cdr3_nt: TGTGCCAGCAGTTCTCAGGACAGAAGCACAGATACGCAGTATTTT; cdr3_aa: CASSSQDRSTDTQYF
v_call: TRBV13; d_call: -; j_call: TRBJ2-1; clone_size: -; cdr3_nt: TGTGCCAGCAGCCCGAGGACAGCCTACAATGAGCAGTTCTTC; cdr3_aa: CASSPRTAYNEQFF
v_call: TRBV27; d_call: -; j_call: TRBJ1-4; clone_size: -; cdr3_nt: TGTGCCAGCAGTTCGGGACACCTTAATGAAAAACTGTTTTTT; cdr3_aa: CASSSGHLNEKLFF
v_call: TRBV4-3; d_call: -; j_call: TRBJ2-2; clone_size: -; cdr3_nt: TGCGCCAGCAGCCAAGTAGCTGGCATGAACACCGGGGAGCTGTTTTTT; cdr3_aa: CASSQVAGMNTGELFF
v_call: TRBV6-1; d_call: -; j_call: TRBJ1-5; clone_size: -; cdr3_nt: TGTGCCAGCAGTGTGTCAGGTTGGGTTTCCAATCAGCCCCAGCATTTT; cdr3_aa: CASSVSGWVSNQPQHF
v_call: TRBV19; d_call: -; j_call: TRBJ1-5; clone_size: -; cdr3_nt: TGTGCCAGTAGTATTCGGGGGATAAATCAGCCCCAGCATTTT; cdr3_aa: CASSIRGINQPQHF
v_call: TRBV7-2; d_call: -; j_call: TRBJ1-1; clone_size: -; cdr3_nt: TGTGCCAGCAGCCTCCACAGGGCTAATGAAGCTTTCTTT; cdr3_aa: CASSLHRANEAFF
v_call: TRBV6-5; d_call: -; j_call: TRBJ1-3; clone_size: once; cdr3_nt: TGTGCCAGCAGTTACTCGGAAGGGAGCTCTGGAAACACCATATATTTT; cdr3_aa: CASSYSEGSSGNTIYF
v_call: TRBV13; d_call: TRBD1; j_call: TRBJ2-7; clone_size: -; cdr3_nt: TGTGCCAGCAGCTTATGGGGACAGGGGGTTTACGAGCAGTACTTC; cdr3_aa: CASSLWGQGVYEQYF
v_call: TRBV29-1; d_call: -; j_call: TRBJ2-1; clone_size: -; cdr3_nt: TGCAGCGTTGACAGGGCTTACAATGAGCAGTTCTTC; cdr3_aa: CSVDRAYNEQFF
v_call: TRBV28; d_call: TRBD2; j_call: TRBJ2-3; clone_size: -; cdr3_nt: TGTGCCAGCAGTTTAGCACTAGCGGGACCCACAGATACGCAGTATTTT; cdr3_aa: CASSLALAGPTDTQYF
v_call: TRBV5-5; d_call: TRBD1; j_call: TRBJ2-3; clone_size: -; cdr3_nt: TGTGCCAGCAGCTTTTTCCTCGACAGGGTAAAGACAGATACGCAGTATTTT; cdr3_aa: CASSFFLDRVKTDTQYF
v_call: TRBV5-1; d_call: -; j_call: TRBJ1-1; clone_size: -; cdr3_nt: TGCGCCAGCAGGGAACGACAGTTGAACACTGAAGCTTTCTTT; cdr3_aa: CASRERQLNTEAFF
v_call: TRBV10-2; d_call: -; j_call: TRBJ2-1; clone_size: -; cdr3_nt: TGCGCCAGCAGTGAGTCCCCTTTTTCCTCCTACAATGAGCAGTTCTTC; cdr3_aa: CASSESPFSSYNEQFF
v_call: TRBV19; d_call: -; j_call: TRBJ2-3; clone_size: -; cdr3_nt: TGTGCCAGTAGTCCCCCAGGGGCCTCCGATACGCAGTATTTT; cdr3_aa: CASSPPGASDTQYF
v_call: TRBV7-2; d_call: -; j_call: TRBJ2-3; clone_size: -; cdr3_nt: TGTGCCAGCAGCTTCGGGGTAGGAGCAACAGATACGCAGTATTTT; cdr3_aa: CASSFGVGATDTQYF
v_call: TRBV28; d_call: TRBD1; j_call: TRBJ1-2; clone_size: -; cdr3_nt: TGTGCCAGCAGTGGACAGGGGGGAAGTGGCTACACCTTC; cdr3_aa: CASSGQGGSGYTF
v_call: TRBV11-1; d_call: TRBD1; j_call: TRBJ1-1; clone_size: -; cdr3_nt: TGTGCCAGCAGCTCCAGACAGGGAAACACTGAAGCTTTCTTT; cdr3_aa: CASSSRQGNTEAFF
v_call: TRBV19; d_call: -; j_call: TRBJ1-2; clone_size: -; cdr3_nt: TGTGCCAGTAGTATGGTCGGGGACTATGGCTACACCTTC; cdr3_aa: CASSMVGDYGYTF
v_call: TRBV18; d_call: -; j_call: TRBJ1-1; clone_size: -; cdr3_nt: TGTGCCAGCTCACCACGGATGACACAGAACACTGAAGCTTTCTTT; cdr3_aa: CASSPRMTQNTEAFF
v_call: TRBV21-1; d_call: -; j_call: TRBJ1-6; clone_size: -; cdr3_nt: TGTGCCAGCAGCAAAAGGACAGGCACTGGTTTTTTGGCCCTCCACTTT; cdr3_aa: CASSKRTGTGFLALHF
v_call: TRBV6-5; d_call: TRBD1; j_call: TRBJ1-2; clone_size: -; cdr3_nt: TGTGCCAGCAGTTACTCGACAGGGCATGGCTACACCTTC; cdr3_aa: CASSYSTGHGYTF
v_call: TRBV7-7; d_call: TRBD2; j_call: TRBJ2-5; clone_size: -; cdr3_nt: TGTGCCAGCAGCTTAGGTTTTAGCGGGGGCCGGGAGACCCAGTACTTC; cdr3_aa: CASSLGFSGGRETQYF
v_call: TRBV7-2; d_call: -; j_call: TRBJ2-1; clone_size: -; cdr3_nt: TGTGCCAGCAGCCCCTCGGGACTCAGACGGTTCTTC; cdr3_aa: CASSPSGLRRFF
v_call: TRBV7-8; d_call: -; j_call: TRBJ2-2; clone_size: -; cdr3_nt: TGTGCCAGCAGCTTAGGACGGGCCGGGGAGCTGTTTTTT; cdr3_aa: CASSLGRAGELFF
v_call: TRBV5-4; d_call: -; j_call: TRBJ2-1; clone_size: once; cdr3_nt: TGTGCCAGCAGCCAACAGGTCAATGAGCAGTTCTTC; cdr3_aa: CASSQQVNEQFF
v_call: TRBV4-3; d_call: TRBD1; j_call: TRBJ2-6; clone_size: -; cdr3_nt: TGCGCCAGCAGCTATGCCGGGACAGGGGGATCTGGGGCCAACGTCCTGACTTTC; cdr3_aa: CASSYAGTGGSGANVLTF